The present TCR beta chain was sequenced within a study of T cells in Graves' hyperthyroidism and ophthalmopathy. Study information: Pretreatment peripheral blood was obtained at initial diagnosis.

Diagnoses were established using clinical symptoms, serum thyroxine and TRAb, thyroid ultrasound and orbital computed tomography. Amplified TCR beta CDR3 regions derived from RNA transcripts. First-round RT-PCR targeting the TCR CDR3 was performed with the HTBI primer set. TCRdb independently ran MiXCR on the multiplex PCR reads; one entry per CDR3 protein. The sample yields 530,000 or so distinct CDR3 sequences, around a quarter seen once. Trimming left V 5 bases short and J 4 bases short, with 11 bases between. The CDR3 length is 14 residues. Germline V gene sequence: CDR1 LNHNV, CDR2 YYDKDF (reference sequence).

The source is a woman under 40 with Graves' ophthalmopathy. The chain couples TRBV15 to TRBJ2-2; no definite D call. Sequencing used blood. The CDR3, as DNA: TGTGCCACCAGCGGTAGAGGCGGCACCGGGGAGCTGTTTTTT. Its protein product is CATSGRGGTGELFF.